This passage covers 10 T cell receptor beta chains from one sample sequenced in a study of cytomegalovirus exposure and HLA in healthy donors. PCR used 60 Vbeta primers and 13 Jbeta primers. TCRdb's table, derived via immunoSEQ multiplex PCR, lists solely in-frame clones and lacks some. Counted here are a few hundred thousand clones, approximately 79% occurring once; the ten biggest clones make up roughly 0.22%. Sequencing was done on a sample of PBMCs. Receptor source: a girl aged 2 to 10 in good health and CMV-seronegative.

This chain connects TRBV5-4 to TRBJ1-1; D uncertain. The CDR3 loop spans 17 amino acids. V lost 3 bases and J lost 1, with 19 bases in between. Germline V gene sequence: CDR1 SGHNT, CDR2 YYREEE (reference sequence). CDR3 nucleotides: TGTGCCAGCAGCTCGTTTTCCCTTCCAGACACGAACACTGAAGCTTTCTTT. This codes for CASSSFSLPDTNTEAFF. Based on the CDR3 plus reference TRBV5-4 and TRBJ1-1, the full variable domain is ETGVTQSPTHLIKTRGQQVTLRCSSQSGHNTVSWYQQALGQGPQFIFQYYREEENGRGNFPPRFSGLQFPNYSSELNVNALELDDSALYLCASSSFSLPDTNTEAFFGQGTRLTVV.

V and J are TRBV6-6 and TRBJ1-1, with D tentatively TRBD1 (6 bases). Germline CDR1 is MNHNY and CDR2 is SVGAGI (reference sequence). The CDR3 contains 14 residues. With 5 bases removed from V and 1 base from J, the gap between germline ends came to 11 bases. The CDR3 here is CASSIGTRNTEAFF. The CDR3 DNA sequence: TGTGCCAGCAGTATAGGGACAAGGAACACTGAAGCTTTCTTT.

CDR3 DNA: TGTGCCAGCTCACCGCGGGTAAATGAAAAACTGTTTTTT. Protein product: CASSPRVNEKLFF. The chain uses TRBV18 and TRBJ1-4; D unclear. Germline V gene sequence: CDR1 KGHSH, CDR2 LQKENI. Trimming removed 3 bases from V and 5 bases from J, with 7 bases in between. The CDR3 loop spans 13 amino acids.

V usage is TRBV5-1 and J usage is TRBJ1-1; D gene uncertain. This CDR3 has 15 residues. Germline CDR1 reads SGHRS; CDR2 reads YFSETQ. Trimming took 0 bases from V and 0 from J, leaving 9 bases between them. CDR3 amino acids: CASSLAWPVNTEAFF. The CDR3 nucleotides read TGCGCCAGCAGCTTGGCCTGGCCTGTGAACACTGAAGCTTTCTTT.

This chain links TRBV5-4 with TRBJ2-3; D is possibly TRBD1 (5 bases). Germline V lookup: CDR1 SGHNT, CDR2 YYREEE (reference sequence). Trimming shortened V by 6 bases and J by 1 base, and 18 bases separated the two germline ends. The CDR3 runs 16 residues. In nucleotides, the CDR3 is TGTGCCAGCACCTCCGATCTAGGGGTTCGCACAGATACGCAGTATTTT. It codes for CASTSDLGVRTDTQYF.

The V gene is TRBV27, the J gene TRBJ2-3, with TRBD1 matching 8 bases. The ends lost 7 bases at V and 2 bases at J; junction bases unmatched: 11. CDR1 is MNHEY, CDR2 SMNVEV, per germline (reference sequence). CDR3 length equals 16 residues. In DNA form, the CDR3 reads TGTGCCAGCACCCCGGGACAGGACAGAGTCACAGATACGCAGTATTTT. Its protein is CASTPGQDRVTDTQYF.

The chain combines TRBV19 with TRBJ2-3; 7 positions match TRBD1. The CDR3 extends over 15 amino acids. Germline CDR1 reads LNHDA; CDR2 reads SQIVND (reference sequence). With 7 bases clipped from V and 2 bases from J, the junction kept 9 bases outside the gene matches. As DNA, the CDR3 is TGTGCCAGTACCGAACGGGGACAGTTCACAGATACGCAGTATTTT. The encoded protein is CASTERGQFTDTQYF.

The V and J genes are TRBV5-4 and TRBJ2-7, with 9 nucleotides matching TRBD2. The length of the CDR3 is 14 residues. Germline CDR1 reads SGHNT; CDR2 reads YYREEE (reference sequence). The V gene end was trimmed by 2 bases and the J gene end by 6 bases; junction bases not matched to a gene: 6. CDR3 coding DNA: TGTGCCAGCAGCTTAGGCCTAGCGGGATCCGAGCAGTACTTC. This sequence encodes CASSLGLAGSEQYF.

The chain couples TRBV6-6 to TRBJ1-5; possible D gene TRBD1, 5 bases. This CDR3 is 12 amino acids long. Germline CDR1 reads MNHNY; CDR2 reads SVGAGI (reference sequence). Trimming pared 6 bases from V and 7 bases from J, leaving 10 bases between. The CDR3 loop is CASRGPEQPQHF. In DNA form, the CDR3 reads TGTGCCAGCAGGGGGCCGGAACAGCCCCAGCATTTT.

This chain connects TRBV9 to TRBJ1-2, with D perhaps TRBD1 (5 bases). Germline loops: CDR1 SGDLS, CDR2 YYNGEE. CDR3 length equals 16 residues. Trimming left V 0 bases short and J 6 bases short, with 18 bases between. The CDR3, as DNA: TGTGCCAGCAGCGTAGAAGGGCAGGGTTATTTGGATGGCTACACCTTC. Translation: CASSVEGQGYLDGYTF.